Below, 16 T cell receptor beta chains from the same sample are listed, as sequenced in a study of PD-L1 blockade in urothelial cancer. As to time point: peripheral blood 6 weeks after treatment start. Profiled with immunoSEQ multiplex PCR; TCRdb holds only in-frame clones, not every one. The sample holds nearly 50,000 clones; approximately 86% are singletons and the top ten take approximately 2%. Sequenced here: PBMCs, sampled around atezolizumab (anti-PD-L1) treatment. These receptors were obtained from a man in his fifties or sixties with urothelial cancer.

The chain combines TRBV27 with TRBJ2-3; D is possibly TRBD2 (5 bases). V lost 1 base, J lost 1 base, and 9 bases lay in between. The germline V gene encodes CDR1 MNHEY and CDR2 SMNVEV (reference sequence). The length of the CDR3 is 15 residues. The CDR3 here is CASSLWGVGTDTQYF. The CDR3, as DNA: TGTGCCAGCAGTTTATGGGGAGTCGGCACAGATACGCAGTATTTT.

The V and J genes are TRBV28 and TRBJ2-1, with a tentative D call TRBD1 (6 bases). The germline V gene has CDR1 MDHEN and CDR2 SYDVKM. CDR3 length: 14 amino acids. V lost 5 bases and J 7 bases, leaving 15 bases between the germline ends. The CDR3 sequence is CASSPSRGRNEQFF. Written as DNA, the CDR3 is TGTGCCAGCAGTCCCTCCAGGGGTAGGAATGAGCAGTTCTTC.

Details on this clone: Other DNA sequences in the sample encode the same CDR3. The V call is TRBV27, the J call TRBJ1-1; 7 bases line up with TRBD1. V shed 3 bases and J 5 bases; nucleotides not matched to a gene: 6. The CDR3 has 14 residues. Germline V gene sequence: CDR1 MNHEY, CDR2 SMNVEV (reference sequence). CDR3 residues: CASSFRTGGTEAFF. CDR3 DNA: TGTGCCAGCAGTTTCAGGACAGGAGGAACTGAAGCTTTCTTT.

The chain has TRBV25-1 and TRBJ2-2; D remains ambiguous. CDR3 size: 11 residues. Germline-derived CDR1 and CDR2 are MGHDK and SYGVNS. Between the trimmed V and J ends, which lost 7 bases and 7 bases, there was a span of 7 bases. The CDR3 sequence: CASTPGGELFF. The CDR3 region has the DNA TGTGCCAGCACGCCGGGCGGGGAGCTGTTTTTT.

The chain links TRBV5-5 to TRBJ2-5, with 7 bases matching TRBD1. Unmatched junction bases numbered 8, after V lost 6 bases and J lost 0 bases. Germline-derived CDR1 and CDR2 are SGHKS and YYEKEE (reference sequence). The CDR3 is made up of 15 amino acids. In DNA form, the CDR3 reads TGTGCCAGCATGTACAGGGGCTCGGACCAAGAGACCCAGTACTTC. Its protein is CASMYRGSDQETQYF.

This clone has a single count. V gene TRBV9 combines with J gene TRBJ2-7; a weak D match, TRBD1 (5 bases). The V end lost 4 bases, the J end lost 2 bases, and 16 bases lay between the germline ends. Germline loops: CDR1 SGDLS, CDR2 YYNGEE. The CDR3 covers 15 residues. The CDR3 sequence: CASSPSGKVTYEQYF. DNA for the CDR3: TGTGCCAGCAGCCCGTCAGGGAAGGTGACCTACGAGCAGTACTTC.

This chain connects TRBV5-5 to TRBJ2-7; 11 nucleotides match TRBD2. The V gene end was trimmed by 3 bases and the J gene end by 6 bases; junction bases not matched to a gene: 2. Germline lookup yields CDR1 SGHKS and CDR2 YYEKEE (reference sequence). The length of the CDR3 is 13 residues. The DNA for the CDR3 is TGTGCCAGCAGCTGGGGACTAGCGGCCGAGCAGTACTTC. Translating gives CASSWGLAAEQYF. Complete variable domain (other parts from reference TRBV5-5 and TRBJ2-7): DAGVTQSPTHLIKTRGQQVTLRCSPISGHKSVSWYQQVLGQGPQFIFQYYEKEERGRGNFPDRFSARQFPNYSSELNVNALLLGDSALYLCASSWGLAAEQYFGPGTRLTVT.

The chain recombines TRBV6-5 with TRBJ2-3; D ambiguous. Germline loops: CDR1 MNHEY, CDR2 SVGAGI. CDR3 length equals 15 residues. Trimming removed 4 bases at V and 0 bases at J, with 11 bases between. CDR3 amino acids: CASSSPSASTDTQYF. In nucleotides, the CDR3 is TGTGCCAGCAGTTCCCCTAGTGCTAGCACAGATACGCAGTATTTT.

The chain carries TRBV5-6 and TRBJ2-4; 9 bases are shared with TRBD1. Germline V gene sequence: CDR1 SGHDT, CDR2 YYEEEE. V gave up 0 bases and J gave up 6 bases; unmatched junction bases: 7. The CDR3 spans 16 residues. As DNA, the CDR3 is TGTGCCAGCAGCTTGGGGGGACAGGGTATAAGAAACATTCAGTACTTC. This encodes CASSLGGQGIRNIQYF.

For the CDR3, the DNA is TGTGCCAGCAGCTTAGATGGGGGACAGGGGGCCGGCGGTTATAATGAGCAGTTCTTC. This codes for CASSLDGGQGAGGYNEQFF. The chain employs TRBV11-3 and TRBJ2-1, with TRBD1 identical over 12 bases. J gave up 7 bases and V 0 bases, and 13 bases lay outside the gene matches. The CDR3 length is 19 residues. Germline loops: CDR1 SGHNT, CDR2 YENEEA.

J is TRBJ2-1 and V is TRBV27, with D maybe TRBD1 (6 bases). Germline loops: CDR1 MNHEY, CDR2 SMNVEV (reference sequence). Trimming left V 4 bases short and J 4 bases short, with 20 bases between. The CDR3 contains 17 residues. CDR3 sequence (DNA): TGTGCCAGCAGTTACCCGAAACAGGGATCGAGTTACAATGAGCAGTTCTTC. Translation: CASSYPKQGSSYNEQFF.

The chain couples TRBV18 to TRBJ1-2; 8 bases are a match to TRBD1. The CDR3 sequence is 16 residues long. CDR1 KGHSH and CDR2 LQKENI come from the germline V gene. The V and J ends lost 1 base and 4 bases, in that order; junction bases with no gene match: 8. Here the CDR3 reads CASSPLGGQGGYGYTF. The CDR3 bases are TGTGCCAGCTCACCACTCGGAGGACAGGGAGGCTATGGCTACACCTTC.

This chain links TRBV6-4 with TRBJ2-3, with TRBD2 as a possible D gene (7 bases). Trimming stripped 6 bases from V and 0 bases from J, with 19 bases between. Germline CDR1 reads MRHNA; CDR2 reads SNTAGT. This CDR3 has 17 amino acids. The CDR3, as DNA: TGTGCCAGCAGGGTTGTTTTTGCGGGGGCCAGCACAGATACGCAGTATTTT. Translation: CASRVVFAGASTDTQYF.

This chain uses TRBV7-9 with TRBJ1-5; weak D call: TRBD1 (5 bases). This CDR3 contains 13 residues. The germline V and J ends were trimmed by 2 bases and 6 bases, with 8 bases remaining between them. Germline CDR1 is SEHNR and CDR2 is FQNEAQ (reference sequence). CDR3 sequence reads: CASSLRGTQPQHF. The DNA of the CDR3 is TGTGCCAGCAGCTTACGGGGGACTCAGCCCCAGCATTTT.

V and J are TRBV27 and TRBJ2-7; D is perhaps TRBD1 (6 bases). Germline V CDR1 and CDR2: MNHEY, SMNVEV (reference sequence). CDR3 size: 16 residues. Trimming shortened V by 5 bases and J by 4 bases, and 21 bases separated the two germline ends. CDR3 coding DNA: TGTGCCAGCAGTGCACACCGGGACATACCAAAATACGAGCAGTACTTC. It codes for CASSAHRDIPKYEQYF.

The J gene is TRBJ2-5, the V gene TRBV27; no clear D gene. CDR1 is MNHEY and CDR2 is SMNVEV in the germline V gene (reference sequence). The CDR3 runs 13 residues. V lost 3 bases and J 1 base, leaving 6 bases between the germline ends. CDR3 coding DNA: TGTGCCAGCAGTTTCTCGAGCCAAGAGACCCAGTACTTC. This sequence encodes CASSFSSQETQYF.